These 11 T cell receptor beta chains share one sample of origin, sequenced in a study of human T cells and chemical hapten exposure. Time point in this sample: pre-sensitization, week 0. The treatment is: therapeutic diphenylcyclopropenone sensitization with weekly scalp DPC. TCRdb redid the calling of the RACE reads with MiXCR, one entry per CDR3 protein. The repertoire holds around 250,000 distinct CDR3 sequences, with about 9% as singletons. Sequencing was performed on whole blood, taken in connection with sensitization to the hapten diphenylcyclopropenone (DPC). Receptors originate from a middle-aged woman with alopecia areata. Some clones in this sample may be carry-over from other donors' samples.

This clonotype came up a few times. The chain uses TRBV7-2 and TRBJ2-3; D perhaps matches TRBD1 (6 bases). Trimming removed 6 bases at V and 3 bases at J, with 16 bases between. The CDR3 contains 15 residues. CDR1 and CDR2 (germline): SGHTA, FQGNSA. The CDR3, as DNA: TGTGCCAGCAGAACCTACGCAAGGGGGACAGATACGCAGTATTTT. Amino acid sequence: CASRTYARGTDTQYF.

This clonotype was recorded a few times. This chain joins TRBV7-2 and TRBJ2-1; 9 positions agree with TRBD1. Germline V CDR1 and CDR2: SGHTA, FQGNSA. V lost 6 bases, J lost 2 bases, and 5 bases stayed unmatched. CDR3 size: 15 residues. The CDR3 region is CASRPTGGPYNEQFF. Here the CDR3 DNA reads TGTGCCAGCAGACCCACAGGGGGCCCCTACAATGAGCAGTTCTTC.

This clonotype was seen more than once but under ten times. The J gene is TRBJ2-1, the V gene TRBV10-3; 10 bases are shared with TRBD2. V was pared by 2 bases and J by 6 bases, with 7 bases of the junction left unmatched. Germline V gene sequence: CDR1 ENHRY, CDR2 SYGVKD. The CDR3 totals 16 residues. The CDR3 coding sequence is TGTGCCATCAGTGAGCGGACTAGCGGACGGCTCAATGAGCAGTTCTTC. It codes for CAISERTSGRLNEQFF.

The chain employs TRBV6-2 or TRBV6-3 and TRBJ2-1; no clear D. V was cut by 8 bases and J by 0 bases, with 11 bases left in between. The CDR3 is made up of 14 amino acids. Germline assignment: CDR1 MNHEY and CDR2 SVGEGT. The CDR3 is CASGYLSSYNEQFF. In DNA, the CDR3 is TGTGCCAGCGGGTACCTAAGCTCCTACAATGAGCAGTTCTTC.

This chain joins TRBV4-3 and TRBJ2-7, with 15 bases that match TRBD2. Germline CDR1 is LGHNA and CDR2 is YSLEER. Unmatched junction bases numbered 3, after V lost 1 base and J lost 2 bases. The CDR3 has 17 amino acids. This CDR3 is CASSQGTSGRGAYEQYF. CDR3 nucleotide sequence: TGCGCCAGCAGCCAAGGGACTAGCGGGAGGGGTGCCTACGAGCAGTACTTC.

This clonotype was seen repeatedly, ten times or more. V usage is TRBV7-2 and J usage is TRBJ2-7, with TRBD1 matching over 8 bases. J gave up 3 bases and V 5 bases, and 6 bases lay outside the gene matches. Germline assignment: CDR1 SGHTA and CDR2 FQGNSA. This CDR3 contains 14 residues. The CDR3 spells CASSPSGGHYEQYF. DNA of the CDR3: TGTGCCAGCAGCCCATCAGGGGGCCACTACGAGCAGTACTTC.

In its sample, this clonotype was seen many times. The genes are TRBV28 and TRBJ2-7, with D possibly called TRBD1 or TRBD2 (6 bases each). The CDR3 spans 14 residues. V was trimmed by 2 bases and J by 3 bases, leaving 11 bases between them. Germline V gene sequence: CDR1 MDHEN, CDR2 SYDVKM. The CDR3 here is CASSLMEGDYEQYF. CDR3 nucleotides: TGTGCCAGCAGTTTAATGGAGGGGGACTACGAGCAGTACTTC.

This rearrangement joins TRBV27 to TRBJ2-1; tentative D call: TRBD2 (6 bases). CDR3 length equals 15 residues. Germline CDR1 is MNHEY and CDR2 is SMNVEV (reference sequence). Trimming pared 6 bases from V and 8 bases from J, leaving 20 bases between. The CDR3 protein is CASSSDGGGGYEQFF. The CDR3 DNA is TGTGCCAGCAGCTCTGACGGCGGTGGGGGGTATGAGCAGTTCTTC.

This clonotype turned up a few times. The rearrangement links TRBV4-3 to TRBJ2-1; D not certain. The CDR3 runs 16 residues. With 3 bases removed from V and 8 bases from J, the gap between germline ends came to 20 bases. The germline gives CDR1 LGHNA, CDR2 YSLEER. As DNA, the CDR3 is TGCGCCAGCAGCCAGTTAGGCGCCATCCGTGATGATGAGCAGTTCTTC. Translation: CASSQLGAIRDDEQFF.

This clonotype was recorded a few times. The V and J genes are TRBV28 and TRBJ2-3; no definite D call. There are 15 residues in the CDR3. V gave up 6 bases and J gave up 0 bases, with 13 bases separating them. CDR1 and CDR2 (germline): MDHEN, SYDVKM. CDR3: CASSPITESTDTQYF. CDR3 DNA sequence: TGTGCCAGCAGCCCAATCACAGAAAGCACAGATACGCAGTATTTT.

The chain uses TRBV2 and TRBJ2-1; tentatively, D is TRBD2 (5 bases). There are 14 residues in the CDR3. Trimming stripped 10 bases from V and 8 bases from J, with 21 bases between. CDR1 is SNHLY and CDR2 is FYNNEI in the germline V gene. The CDR3 nucleotides read TGTGCCATCCCCAACCGGGGTATCACGGATGAGCAGTTCTTC. Its translation: CAIPNRGITDEQFF.